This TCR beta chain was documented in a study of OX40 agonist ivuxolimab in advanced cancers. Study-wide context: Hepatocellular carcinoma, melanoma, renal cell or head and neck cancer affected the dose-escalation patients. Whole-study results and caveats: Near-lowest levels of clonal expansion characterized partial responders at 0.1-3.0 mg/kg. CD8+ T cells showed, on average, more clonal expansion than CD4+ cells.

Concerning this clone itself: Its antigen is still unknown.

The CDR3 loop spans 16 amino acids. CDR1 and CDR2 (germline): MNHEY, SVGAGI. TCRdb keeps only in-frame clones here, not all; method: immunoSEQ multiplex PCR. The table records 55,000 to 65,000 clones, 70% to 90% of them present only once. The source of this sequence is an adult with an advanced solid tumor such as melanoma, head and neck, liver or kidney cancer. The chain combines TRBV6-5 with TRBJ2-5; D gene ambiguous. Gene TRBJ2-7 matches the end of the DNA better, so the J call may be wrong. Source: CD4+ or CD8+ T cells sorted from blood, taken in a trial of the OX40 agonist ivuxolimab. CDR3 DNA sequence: TGTGCCAGCAGTTACCAAAGGGCAGTACCCTCCTACGAGCAGTACTTC. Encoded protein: CASSYQRAVPSYEQYF.